These T cell receptor beta chains were read from a single sample in a study of cytomegalovirus exposure and HLA in healthy donors. Clones were read by immunoSEQ multiplex PCR, and TCRdb kept only the in-frame ones, dropping some. The sample carries 200,000 or so clones, about 93% recorded once. The source material was PBMCs. These receptors originate from a woman younger than 35 in good health and CMV-seronegative. CDR3s include the opening cysteine and the closing phenylalanine or tryptophan. D genes are given only for firm matches. Clone size appears in some rows only: once, few, many, or a class for an expanded clone.

clone size: many
V gene: TRBV28
D gene: NA
J gene: TRBJ1-2
CDR3 protein: CASRQIQGLHTF
CDR3 DNA: TGTGCCAGCAGACAGATACAGGGCCTTCACACCTTC

clone size: NA
V gene: TRBV18
D gene: NA
J gene: TRBJ1-2
CDR3 protein: CASSLTENYGYTF
CDR3 DNA: TGTGCCAGCTCACTTACAGAGAACTATGGCTACACCTTC

clone size: NA
V gene: TRBV5-1
D gene: NA
J gene: TRBJ2-3
CDR3 protein: CASSRSGGRSTDTQYF
CDR3 DNA: TGCGCCAGTTCCAGATCGGGCGGGCGAAGCACAGATACGCAGTATTTT

clone size: NA
V gene: TRBV5-6
D gene: NA
J gene: TRBJ2-7
CDR3 protein: CASSMTVSYEQYF
CDR3 DNA: TGTGCCAGCAGCATGACAGTCTCCTACGAGCAGTACTTC

clone size: NA
V gene: TRBV30
D gene: NA
J gene: TRBJ2-3
CDR3 protein: CAWGGGSTDTQYF
CDR3 DNA: TGTGCCTGGGGGGGAGGCAGCACAGATACGCAGTATTTT

clone size: NA
V gene: TRBV18
D gene: NA
J gene: TRBJ2-4
CDR3 protein: CASSPAQAAKNIQYF
CDR3 DNA: TGTGCCAGCTCACCCGCCCAAGCGGCCAAAAACATTCAGTACTTC

clone size: NA
V gene: TRBV6-1
D gene: TRBD1
J gene: TRBJ2-7
CDR3 protein: CASSVGQGLREQYF
CDR3 DNA: TGTGCCAGCAGTGTGGGACAGGGGCTCCGCGAGCAGTACTTC

clone size: NA
V gene: TRBV10-3
D gene: TRBD1
J gene: TRBJ1-5
CDR3 protein: CAISATGDQPQHF
CDR3 DNA: TGTGCCATCTCCGCCACAGGGGATCAGCCCCAGCATTTT

clone size: NA
V gene: TRBV18
D gene: TRBD1
J gene: TRBJ1-3
CDR3 protein: CASSPRGTAQGNTIYF
CDR3 DNA: TGTGCCAGCTCACCACGGGGGACAGCCCAAGGAAACACCATATATTTT

clone size: NA
V gene: TRBV5-1
D gene: TRBD1
J gene: TRBJ2-1
CDR3 protein: CASSWTGRLAEQFF
CDR3 DNA: TGCGCCAGCAGCTGGACAGGAAGATTGGCTGAGCAGTTCTTC

clone size: few
V gene: TRBV5-1
D gene: TRBD1
J gene: TRBJ1-2
CDR3 protein: CASSPNTGGGYGYTF
CDR3 DNA: TGCGCCAGCAGCCCTAACACAGGGGGCGGCTATGGCTACACCTTC

clone size: NA
V gene: TRBV7-2
D gene: NA
J gene: TRBJ2-7
CDR3 protein: CASSRAGTSNGEQYF
CDR3 DNA: TGTGCCAGCAGCAGAGCCGGGACATCCAACGGCGAGCAGTACTTC

clone size: NA
V gene: TRBV6-1
D gene: NA
J gene: TRBJ1-5
CDR3 protein: CASSTDSGGSQPQHF
CDR3 DNA: TGTGCCAGCAGTACCGACTCAGGAGGTAGTCAGCCCCAGCATTTT

clone size: few
V gene: TRBV28
D gene: TRBD2
J gene: TRBJ2-7
CDR3 protein: CASIFGGGHEQYF
CDR3 DNA: TGTGCCAGCATCTTCGGGGGGGGCCACGAGCAGTACTTC

clone size: NA
V gene: TRBV7-8
D gene: NA
J gene: TRBJ1-1
CDR3 protein: CASSLKGTATAGTEAFF
CDR3 DNA: TGTGCCAGCAGCTTAAAAGGGACGGCAACAGCGGGCACTGAAGCTTTCTTT

clone size: NA
V gene: TRBV5-1
D gene: TRBD2
J gene: TRBJ2-1
CDR3 protein: CASSLSSGSSYNEQFF
CDR3 DNA: TGCGCCAGCAGCTTGTCAAGCGGGAGCTCCTACAATGAGCAGTTCTTC

clone size: NA
V gene: TRBV11-3
D gene: NA
J gene: TRBJ2-1
CDR3 protein: CASSLESPYSYNEQFF
CDR3 DNA: TGTGCCAGCAGCTTAGAATCCCCTTACTCCTACAATGAGCAGTTCTTC

clone size: NA
V gene: TRBV18
D gene: NA
J gene: TRBJ1-1
CDR3 protein: CASSPADREAFF
CDR3 DNA: TGTGCCAGCTCACCCGCTGACAGGGAAGCTTTCTTT

clone size: few
V gene: TRBV29-1
D gene: NA
J gene: TRBJ1-2
CDR3 protein: CSAGDGQTGYTF
CDR3 DNA: TGCAGCGCGGGGGACGGACAAACAGGCTACACCTTC

clone size: NA
V gene: TRBV6-1
D gene: NA
J gene: TRBJ2-7
CDR3 protein: CASSVGVYEQYF
CDR3 DNA: TGTGCCAGCAGTGTGGGAGTTTACGAGCAGTACTTC

clone size: NA
V gene: TRBV28
D gene: NA
J gene: TRBJ1-1
CDR3 protein: CASSIPRGDGNTEAFF
CDR3 DNA: TGTGCCAGCAGCATTCCAAGGGGCGACGGGAACACTGAAGCTTTCTTT

clone size: NA
V gene: TRBV4-1
D gene: NA
J gene: TRBJ1-1
CDR3 protein: CASSHLGQSEAFF
CDR3 DNA: TGCGCCAGCAGCCACCTAGGACAGAGTGAAGCTTTCTTT

clone size: NA
V gene: TRBV27
D gene: NA
J gene: TRBJ2-3
CDR3 protein: CASSHSSTDTQYF
CDR3 DNA: TGTGCCAGCAGTCACTCAAGCACAGATACGCAGTATTTT

clone size: NA
V gene: TRBV5-4
D gene: TRBD2
J gene: TRBJ2-1
CDR3 protein: CASSLSGRANEQFF
CDR3 DNA: TGTGCCAGCAGCTTAAGCGGGAGGGCCAATGAGCAGTTCTTC

clone size: NA
V gene: TRBV19
D gene: NA
J gene: TRBJ1-5
CDR3 protein: CASSPPGSLNQPQHF
CDR3 DNA: TGTGCCAGTAGTCCCCCGGGAAGCCTCAATCAGCCCCAGCATTTT

clone size: NA
V gene: TRBV29-1
D gene: TRBD2
J gene: TRBJ2-7
CDR3 protein: CSVRGRMGEQYF
CDR3 DNA: TGCAGCGTCCGCGGGAGGATGGGGGAGCAGTACTTC

clone size: NA
V gene: TRBV30
D gene: NA
J gene: TRBJ1-1
CDR3 protein: CAWEEGGGTEAFF
CDR3 DNA: TGTGCCTGGGAGGAGGGAGGTGGCACTGAAGCTTTCTTT

clone size: NA
V gene: TRBV29-1
D gene: NA
J gene: TRBJ1-1
CDR3 protein: CSVRRDTEAFF
CDR3 DNA: TGCAGCGTACGGAGGGACACTGAAGCTTTCTTT

clone size: NA
V gene: TRBV10-1
D gene: NA
J gene: TRBJ2-1
CDR3 protein: CASSESSGVDEQFF
CDR3 DNA: TGCGCCAGCAGTGAGTCCTCAGGGGTCGATGAGCAGTTCTTC

clone size: NA
V gene: TRBV11-2
D gene: NA
J gene: TRBJ2-2
CDR3 protein: CASSSGTGELFF
CDR3 DNA: TGTGCCAGCAGCTCCGGCACCGGGGAGCTGTTTTTT

clone size: NA
V gene: TRBV6-1
D gene: TRBD2
J gene: TRBJ2-3
CDR3 protein: CASSGGLAGGDTQYF
CDR3 DNA: TGTGCCAGCAGTGGGGGACTAGCGGGGGGAGATACGCAGTATTTT

clone size: NA
V gene: TRBV5-1
D gene: TRBD1
J gene: TRBJ2-7
CDR3 protein: CASSLGRGQGPCEQYF
CDR3 DNA: TGCGCCAGCAGCTTGGGTCGCGGACAGGGTCCATGCGAGCAGTACTTC

clone size: NA
V gene: TRBV5-1
D gene: NA
J gene: TRBJ2-7
CDR3 protein: CASNYEPGRYEQYF
CDR3 DNA: TGCGCCAGCAATTACGAGCCAGGGAGGTACGAGCAGTACTTC

clone size: NA
V gene: TRBV27
D gene: NA
J gene: TRBJ1-4
CDR3 protein: CASSPDDPGKLFF
CDR3 DNA: TGTGCCAGCAGCCCCGACGACCCGGGAAAACTGTTTTTT

clone size: NA
V gene: TRBV7-6
D gene: TRBD1
J gene: TRBJ1-2
CDR3 protein: CASSLEQGQNYGYTF
CDR3 DNA: TGTGCCAGCAGCTTAGAACAGGGGCAAAACTATGGCTACACCTTC

clone size: NA
V gene: TRBV5-1
D gene: TRBD2
J gene: TRBJ2-7
CDR3 protein: CASSPGEGYSYEQYF
CDR3 DNA: TGCGCCAGCAGCCCGGGGGAGGGATACTCCTACGAGCAGTACTTC

clone size: NA
V gene: TRBV7-8
D gene: TRBD1
J gene: TRBJ2-1
CDR3 protein: CASSQTRGTNEQFF
CDR3 DNA: TGTGCCAGCAGCCAAACCAGGGGGACCAATGAGCAGTTCTTC

clone size: once
V gene: TRBV18
D gene: NA
J gene: TRBJ2-5
CDR3 protein: CASSPIASAQETQYF
CDR3 DNA: TGTGCCAGCTCACCAATCGCTAGCGCCCAAGAGACCCAGTACTTC

clone size: NA
V gene: TRBV11-3
D gene: TRBD1
J gene: TRBJ2-5
CDR3 protein: CASSLGGTGIETQYF
CDR3 DNA: TGTGCCAGCAGCTTAGGAGGGACAGGGATCGAGACCCAGTACTTC

clone size: NA
V gene: TRBV5-6
D gene: NA
J gene: TRBJ1-3
CDR3 protein: CASSLGQPLHGNTIYF
CDR3 DNA: TGTGCCAGCAGCTTGGGACAGCCCCTTCACGGAAACACCATATATTTT

clone size: NA
V gene: TRBV18
D gene: TRBD1
J gene: TRBJ1-1
CDR3 protein: CASSPPGTGNTEAFF
CDR3 DNA: TGTGCCAGCTCACCGCCCGGGACAGGGAACACTGAAGCTTTCTTT

clone size: NA
V gene: TRBV7-8
D gene: TRBD2
J gene: TRBJ2-1
CDR3 protein: CASSLALAANEQFF
CDR3 DNA: TGTGCCAGCAGCCTGGCACTAGCGGCCAATGAGCAGTTCTTC

clone size: NA
V gene: TRBV5-4
D gene: NA
J gene: TRBJ2-7
CDR3 protein: CASSLMGTLHEQYF
CDR3 DNA: TGTGCCAGCAGCCTTATGGGGACACTTCACGAGCAGTACTTC

clone size: NA
V gene: TRBV13
D gene: NA
J gene: TRBJ2-7
CDR3 protein: CASSLVASEQYF
CDR3 DNA: TGTGCCAGCAGCTTAGTAGCTAGCGAGCAGTACTTC

clone size: NA
V gene: TRBV27
D gene: TRBD1
J gene: TRBJ1-2
CDR3 protein: CASSTGTGERGKLNYGYTF
CDR3 DNA: TGTGCCAGCAGCACCGGGACAGGGGAGCGCGGAAAGCTGAACTATGGCTACACCTTC

clone size: NA
V gene: TRBV9
D gene: TRBD2
J gene: TRBJ2-7
CDR3 protein: CASSPHGGRSNEQYF
CDR3 DNA: TGTGCCAGCAGCCCCCATGGCGGGAGAAGTAACGAGCAGTACTTC

clone size: NA
V gene: TRBV29-1
D gene: NA
J gene: TRBJ2-5
CDR3 protein: CSVGAGKQETQYF
CDR3 DNA: TGCAGCGTGGGGGCTGGGAAACAAGAGACCCAGTACTTC

clone size: NA
V gene: TRBV7-2
D gene: NA
J gene: TRBJ2-1
CDR3 protein: CASSPSGLAGNEQFF
CDR3 DNA: TGTGCCAGCAGCCCGAGCGGACTTGCCGGCAATGAGCAGTTCTTC

clone size: NA
V gene: TRBV6-1
D gene: NA
J gene: TRBJ1-1
CDR3 protein: CASSEAPLWAFF
CDR3 DNA: TGTGCCAGCAGCGAGGCCCCCTTATGGGCTTTCTTT

clone size: NA
V gene: TRBV19
D gene: TRBD1
J gene: TRBJ2-7
CDR3 protein: CASSFGDRAYEQYF
CDR3 DNA: TGTGCCAGTAGTTTCGGGGACAGGGCCTACGAGCAGTACTTC

clone size: NA
V gene: TRBV29-1
D gene: TRBD1
J gene: TRBJ1-1
CDR3 protein: CSVEPLNDRVQNTEAFF
CDR3 DNA: TGCAGCGTTGAACCCCTGAACGACAGGGTTCAGAACACTGAAGCTTTCTTT

clone size: many
V gene: TRBV10-1
D gene: TRBD2
J gene: TRBJ2-3
CDR3 protein: CASSVSGAGADTQYF
CDR3 DNA: TGCGCCAGCAGTGTAAGCGGGGCTGGGGCAGATACGCAGTATTTT

clone size: NA
V gene: TRBV7-9
D gene: NA
J gene: TRBJ1-1
CDR3 protein: CANDQGPAGLF
CDR3 DNA: TGTGCCAACGACCAGGGGCCCGCGGGTCTCTTT

clone size: NA
V gene: TRBV6-1
D gene: NA
J gene: TRBJ2-7
CDR3 protein: CASREPSYEQYF
CDR3 DNA: TGTGCCAGCAGGGAGCCTTCATACGAGCAGTACTTC